This TCR beta chain was obtained from a study of shared clonotypes between healthy human individuals. In the study overall: The people who gave samples were two women and a few men aged 18 to 49. Findings and limits, study-wide: Limitation of the genetic and exposure-history diversity represented came from the few donors.

This CDR3 is built from 15 residues. Germline assignment: CDR1 SGHNT and CDR2 YYREEE (reference sequence). With respect to this clone: Antigen: not known.

In the original workflow: Because ImmunoSEQ provided only junction sequences with no quality scores, the filtering differed. Sequenced by immunoSEQ multiplex PCR; TCRdb stores in-frame clones only, minus some. D and trimming were read from the DNA, whereas the V and J calls and clone size are those reported in that table. There are 2 million to 2.5 million clones in the sample; about 90% occur only once, and approximately 0.4% lies in the top ten. The sequenced sample consisted of naive CD4+ T cells from PBMCs. As for subset: CD45RA+ positively selected. This chain connects TRBV5-4 to TRBJ2-6; TRBD1 is a possible D gene (6 bases). This clonotype was sampled from a man in his late teens or twenties in good health. Some clones in this sample may be carry-over from other donors' samples. DNA for the CDR3: TGTGCGGGGACACCCGCGTCTTCTGGGGCCAACGTCCTGACTTTC. Amino acids: CAGTPASSGANVLTF.